One and the same sample provided the 31 T cell receptor beta chains below, sequenced in a study of blood T cell repertoires in COVID-19. Profiling relied on immunoSEQ multiplex PCR, and the TCRdb table lists in-frame clones only, not all of them. The sample lists around 100,000 clones; about 80% were seen once. The specimen was peripheral blood. The receptors were sampled from a man between 60 and 70 years old with acute or convalescent COVID-19.

V gene TRBV5-1 combines with J gene TRBJ2-2; no definite D call. The germline CDR1 and CDR2 sequences are SGHRS and YFSETQ. Trimming removed 0 bases at V and 5 bases at J, with 5 bases between. This CDR3 spans 13 amino acids. The CDR3 sequence: CASSLAQTGELFF. The DNA for the CDR3 is TGCGCCAGCAGCTTGGCACAAACCGGGGAGCTGTTTTTT.

This chain uses TRBV30 with TRBJ2-5, with a weak D call TRBD1 (5 bases). CDR1 is GTSNPN, CDR2 SVGIG, per germline (reference sequence). The V and J ends lost 1 base and 5 bases respectively, with 11 bases between them. The CDR3 has 13 residues. In nucleotides, the CDR3 is TGTGCCTGGAGTGCCAGGACATTTGAGACCCAGTACTTC. Translating it yields CAWSARTFETQYF.

The V gene is TRBV28, the J gene TRBJ1-6, with TRBD1 matching 7 bases. The CDR3 extends over 16 amino acids. The germline CDR1 and CDR2 sequences are MDHEN and SYDVKM. V was clipped by 4 bases and J by 7 bases; unmatched bases: 10. The CDR3 sequence is CASSSLGGRGNSPLHF. The CDR3 bases are TGTGCCAGCAGTTCCTTAGGGGGCCGAGGAAATTCACCCCTCCACTTT.

V usage is TRBV20-1 and J usage is TRBJ1-1; 8 positions match TRBD1. V lost 6 bases to trimming and J lost 11 bases; unmatched junction nucleotides: 8. The germline V gene has CDR1 DFQATT and CDR2 SNEGSKA (reference sequence). The CDR3 is made up of 11 amino acids. The DNA for the CDR3 is TGCAGTGCGCAGACAGGGGTAAAGGCTTTCTTT. Its translation: CSAQTGVKAFF.

This chain links TRBV5-1 with TRBJ2-1, with 13 bases aligning to TRBD2. V gave up 3 bases and J gave up 7 bases; unmatched junction bases: 4. Germline assignment: CDR1 SGHRS and CDR2 YFSETQ. CDR3 length: 15 residues. The CDR3 is CASSSGTSGANEQFF. Here the CDR3 DNA reads TGCGCCAGCAGCTCCGGGACTAGCGGGGCGAATGAGCAGTTCTTC.

The V gene is TRBV7-9, the J gene TRBJ2-3, with no clear D. Germline loops: CDR1 SEHNR, CDR2 FQNEAQ (reference sequence). This CDR3 has 15 residues. The ends were cut back, 3 bases at V and 3 bases at J, with 13 bases in the middle. This chain's CDR3 is CASSFQLHKTDTQYF. The CDR3 bases are TGTGCCAGCAGCTTTCAATTACACAAGACAGATACGCAGTATTTT.

The gene calls are TRBV10-3 and TRBJ2-2; 9 bases align to TRBD2. The J segment lost 1 base and the V segment lost 2 bases, leaving 8 bases of the junction unmatched. The V gene's germline CDR1 is ENHRY and CDR2 SYGVKD. The CDR3 has 18 amino acids. As DNA, the CDR3 is TGTGCCATCAGTGAGCCGACCGCGACTAGCGGGAACACCGGGGAGCTGTTTTTT. Translated, it gives CAISEPTATSGNTGELFF.

The genes are TRBV6-1 and TRBJ1-5; 9 bases line up with TRBD1. With V trimmed by 5 bases and J by 7 bases, 6 bases remained unmatched. The CDR3 is made up of 14 amino acids. CDR1 MNHNS and CDR2 SASEGT come from the germline V gene. CDR3 sequence reads: CASSSTGGGQPQHF. The DNA for the CDR3 is TGTGCCAGCAGTTCTACAGGGGGCGGGCAGCCCCAGCATTTT.

This clone was counted a single time. The V call is TRBV30, the J call TRBJ1-2, with D uncertain. This CDR3 is built from 12 residues. V lost 2 bases and J lost 8, with 12 bases in between. Germline CDR1 reads GTSNPN; CDR2 reads SVGIG (reference sequence). The CDR3 DNA is TGTGCCTGGAGTACGAGGTCATTGGGCTACACCTTC. This sequence encodes CAWSTRSLGYTF.

The chain recombines TRBV7-2 with TRBJ1-6, with D perhaps matching TRBD1 (6 bases). Germline CDR1 and CDR2: SGHTA and FQGNSA. V lost 4 bases, J lost 10 bases, and 11 bases lay in between. CDR3 length equals 13 residues. This CDR3 is CASSSSQGSPLHF. The CDR3, as DNA: TGTGCCAGCAGCTCCTCACAGGGCTCACCCCTCCACTTT.

V and J are TRBV7-6 and TRBJ2-1; maybe TRBD1 (6 bases). The V end lost 1 base, the J end lost 6 bases, and 13 bases lay between the germline ends. Germline V gene sequence: CDR1 SGHVS, CDR2 FNYEAQ. The CDR3 has 15 residues. The CDR3: CASSLGRGLGNEQFF. The DNA for the CDR3 is TGTGCCAGCAGCTTAGGCAGGGGCTTGGGCAATGAGCAGTTCTTC.

For this clone: A junction boundary mismatches the germline segment, possibly from a read error. The chain recombines TRBV25-1 with TRBJ2-3, with TRBD2 matching 7 bases. There are 12 residues in the CDR3. The germline V gene encodes CDR1 MGHDK and CDR2 SYGVNS. CDR3 in amino acids: CASSGGVNTQYF. The CDR3 region has the DNA TGTGCCAGTAGTGGGGGGGTCAATACGCAGTATTTT.

V gene TRBV15 combines with J gene TRBJ1-1; weak D call: TRBD1 (5 bases). The CDR3 length is 15 residues. Germline CDR1 reads LNHNV; CDR2 reads YYDKDF (reference sequence). Trimming removed 1 base from V and 5 bases from J, with 14 bases in between. The CDR3: CATSRGEGRGTEAFF. The CDR3 DNA reads as TGTGCCACCAGCAGAGGGGAGGGACGGGGGACTGAAGCTTTCTTT.

This clone was counted a single time. The chain carries TRBV15 and TRBJ1-1; D call uncertain. Trimming cost V 0 bases and J 11 bases, with 13 bases left between them. CDR1 is LNHNV, CDR2 YYDKDF, per germline (reference sequence). The CDR3 has 13 amino acids. CDR3 bases: TGTGCCACCAGCAGAGACTCGAGGGTCCGGGCTTTCTTT. Amino acids: CATSRDSRVRAFF.

The chain links TRBV5-1 to TRBJ2-7; 7 bases are shared with TRBD1. The CDR3 is 14 amino acids. CDR1 SGHRS and CDR2 YFSETQ come from the germline V gene. V was clipped by 4 bases and J by 5 bases; unmatched bases: 9. CDR3 protein: CASSPADRPHEQYF. DNA of the CDR3: TGCGCCAGCAGCCCGGCGGACAGGCCCCACGAGCAGTACTTC.

This clone showed up just a few times. The chain recombines TRBV28 with TRBJ2-7, with D perhaps TRBD1 (5 bases). Trimming left V 11 bases short and J 3 bases short, with 11 bases between. This CDR3 is built from 11 residues. From germline, CDR1 is MDHEN and CDR2 SYDVKM. Here the CDR3 reads CASRGHYEQYV. The CDR3 region has the DNA TGTGCCTCCCGAGGACACTACGAGCAGTACGTC.

V is TRBV7-9 and J is TRBJ1-1, with D tentatively TRBD1 (6 bases). V lost 1 base and J lost 5, with 17 bases in between. CDR1 and CDR2 (germline): SEHNR, FQNEAQ (reference sequence). This CDR3 spans 16 amino acids. In DNA form, the CDR3 reads TGTGCCAGCAGCTTAGGAGGGGGAGGGGAGAGGACTGAAGCTTTCTTT. Its protein product is CASSLGGGGERTEAFF.

The gene calls are TRBV27 and TRBJ1-1; tentative D call: TRBD1 (6 bases). This CDR3 is 13 amino acids long. CDR1 is MNHEY, CDR2 SMNVEV, per germline (reference sequence). V gave up 11 bases and J gave up 4 bases, with 17 bases separating them. CDR3 region: CAPSEGGGTEAFF. The CDR3 region has the DNA TGTGCCCCCTCCGAAGGGGGGGGCACTGAAGCTTTCTTT.

In its sample, this clone was seen a few times. V and J are TRBV7-9 and TRBJ1-2; D is perhaps TRBD1 (5 bases). This CDR3 spans 13 amino acids. Germline V gene data show CDR1 as SEHNR and CDR2 as FQNEAQ (reference sequence). V shed 5 bases and J shed 8 bases, with 15 bases lying between them. CDR3 bases: TGTGCCAGCAGCCCCGGGCCGGAGGGGGGCTACACCTTC. Translated: CASSPGPEGGYTF.

The chain joins TRBV30 to TRBJ1-2, with D perhaps matching TRBD1 (5 bases). The V end was cut by 2 bases, the J end by 7 bases, with 14 bases between. The CDR3 runs 13 residues. CDR1 is GTSNPN, CDR2 SVGIG, per germline (reference sequence). CDR3: CAWSPGGLSGYTF. The CDR3 bases are TGTGCCTGGAGTCCGGGGGGACTAAGTGGCTACACCTTC.

This clone turned up a few times. The chain is built from TRBV6-2 or TRBV6-3 and TRBJ2-7, with no clear D. V was shortened by 4 bases and J by 6 bases, with 13 bases between the two germline ends. CDR1 and CDR2 from the germline V gene are MNHEY and SVGEGT. The CDR3 has 13 amino acids. The CDR3, as DNA: TGTGCCAGCAGTTTTATAACTACGGGCGAGCAGTACGTC. Its translation is CASSFITTGEQYV.

This chain connects TRBV9 to TRBJ1-2; perhaps TRBD1 as D (6 bases). Per germline, CDR1 SGDLS and CDR2 YYNGEE. Trimming cost V 4 bases and J 4 bases, with 14 bases left between them. The CDR3 totals 14 residues. CDR3 in amino acids: CASSPDRPGYGYTF. The CDR3, as DNA: TGTGCCAGCAGCCCTGACAGGCCCGGCTATGGCTACACCTTC.

This chain connects TRBV28 to TRBJ2-7; tentative D call: TRBD2 (6 bases). CDR3 length: 12 amino acids. The germline V and J ends were trimmed by 5 bases and 6 bases, with 11 bases remaining between them. The germline CDR1 and CDR2 sequences are MDHEN and SYDVKM. In nucleotides, the CDR3 is TGTGCCAGCAGTCCGGGAGCGGGCGAGCAGTACGTC. Encoded protein: CASSPGAGEQYV.

The rearrangement uses TRBV25-1 and TRBJ2-7; D may be TRBD2 (6 bases). Germline V CDR1 and CDR2: MGHDK, SYGVNS. V was pared by 5 bases and J by 3 bases, with 8 bases between. The CDR3 length is 12 residues. The CDR3 coding sequence is TGTGCCAGCAGTTTGACTAGCTACGAGCAGTACTTC. It specifies CASSLTSYEQYF.

The V call is TRBV4-3, the J call TRBJ2-1, with 8 bases lining up with TRBD2. The germline CDR1 and CDR2 sequences are LGHNA and YSLEER. After removal of 0 bases from V and 7 bases from J, the junction contained 11 bases not matched to a gene. The CDR3 consists of 17 residues. CDR3 residues: CASSQDRGGGPINEQFF. The CDR3 region has the DNA TGCGCCAGCAGCCAAGATCGGGGGGGAGGCCCAATAAATGAGCAGTTCTTC.

V gene TRBV7-9 combines with J gene TRBJ2-7; 8 bases are shared with TRBD2. CDR1 is SEHNR and CDR2 is FQNEAQ in the germline V gene (reference sequence). The V and J ends lost 1 base and 7 bases, in that order; junction bases with no gene match: 9. CDR3 length: 15 residues. This CDR3 is CASSLVLAGGYEQYF. The DNA of the CDR3 is TGTGCCAGCAGCTTAGTTCTTGCGGGAGGTTATGAGCAGTACTTC.

V is TRBV7-6 and J is TRBJ2-2, with D possibly TRBD2 on 6 matching bases. Trimming shortened V by 8 bases and J by 7 bases, and 11 bases separated the two germline ends. Germline V gives CDR1 SGHVS, CDR2 FNYEAQ. The CDR3 is 12 amino acids. The CDR3 DNA follows: TGTGCCAGCCGGGGGTCCGACGGGGAGCTGTTTTTT. This sequence encodes CASRGSDGELFF.

The genes are TRBV5-6 and TRBJ2-5; 7 nucleotides align to TRBD2. The CDR3 is made up of 16 amino acids. Trimming took 4 bases from V and 0 from J; bases not matched to a gene: 9. The V gene's germline CDR1 is SGHDT and CDR2 YYEEEE. The CDR3 loop reads CASSPMWRGYQETQYF. The CDR3 coding sequence is TGTGCCAGCAGCCCGATGTGGCGGGGGTACCAAGAGACCCAGTACTTC.

The V call is TRBV19, the J call TRBJ1-2; 8 bases are shared with TRBD1. V lost 6 bases, J lost 1 base, and 7 bases stayed unmatched. The CDR3 spans 15 residues. Germline V CDR1 and CDR2: LNHDA, SQIVND (reference sequence). CDR3 protein: CASSPWGQDNYGYTF. CDR3 nucleotides: TGTGCCAGTAGCCCATGGGGACAGGATAACTATGGCTACACCTTC.

The rearrangement links TRBV7-2 to TRBJ2-1; maybe TRBD1 (6 bases). Trimming took 1 base from V and 2 from J, leaving 9 bases between them. The germline V gene has CDR1 SGHTA and CDR2 FQGNSA. The CDR3 consists of 15 residues. The chain's CDR3 is CASSLDRAAYNEQFF. The CDR3 DNA reads TGTGCCAGCAGCTTAGACAGGGCTGCCTACAATGAGCAGTTCTTC. Using reference TRBV7-2 and TRBJ2-1 for the parts outside the CDR3, the full variable domain is GAGVSQSPSNKVTEKGKDVELRCDPISGHTALYWYRQSLGQGLEFLIYFQGNSAPDKSGLPSDRFSAERTGGSVSTLTIQRTQQEDSAVYLCASSLDRAAYNEQFFGPGTRLTVL.

The gene calls are TRBV19 and TRBJ2-3, with TRBD1 matching over 7 bases. V lost 4 bases, J lost 0 bases, and 4 bases stayed unmatched. The germline V gene encodes CDR1 LNHDA and CDR2 SQIVND (reference sequence). CDR3 length: 15 amino acids. CDR3 in amino acids: CASSRDSRSTDTQYF. In DNA, the CDR3 is TGTGCCAGTAGTAGGGACAGCCGAAGCACAGATACGCAGTATTTT.